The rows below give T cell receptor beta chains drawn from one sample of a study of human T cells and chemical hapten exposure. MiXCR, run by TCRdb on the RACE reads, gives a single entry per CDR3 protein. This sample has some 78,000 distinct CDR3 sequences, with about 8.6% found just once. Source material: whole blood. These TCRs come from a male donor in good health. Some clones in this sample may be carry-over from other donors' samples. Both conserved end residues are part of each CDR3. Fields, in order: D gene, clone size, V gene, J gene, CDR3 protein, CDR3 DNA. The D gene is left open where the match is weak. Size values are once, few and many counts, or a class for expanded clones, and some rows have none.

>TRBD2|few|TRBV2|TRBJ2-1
CASSGGTSGGYEQFF
TGTGCCAGCAGTGGCGGGACTAGCGGGGGCTATGAGCAGTTCTTC
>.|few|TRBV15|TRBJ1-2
CATSRDRVRGASNGYTF
TGTGCCACCAGCAGAGATCGAGTCAGGGGTGCATCTAATGGCTACACCTTC
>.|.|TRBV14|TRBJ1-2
CASSPPYGTYGYTF
TGTGCCAGCAGCCCCCCCTATGGAACCTATGGCTACACCTTC
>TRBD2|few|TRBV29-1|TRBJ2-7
CSVEDQTSGYEQYF
TGCAGCGTTGAAGATCAGACTAGCGGGTACGAGCAGTACTTC
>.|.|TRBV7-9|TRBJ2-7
CASSYSVGGPYEQYF
TGTGCCAGCAGCTATAGCGTGGGAGGCCCCTACGAGCAGTACTTC
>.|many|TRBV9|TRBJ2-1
CASSPRVVGLMNEQFF
TGTGCCAGCAGCCCCCGAGTGGTGGGACTCATGAATGAGCAGTTCTTC
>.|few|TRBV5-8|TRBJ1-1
CASSLAQNTEAFF
TGTGCCAGCAGCTTGGCACAGAACACTGAAGCTTTCTTT
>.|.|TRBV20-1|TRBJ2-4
CSAGQIAKNIQYF
TGCAGTGCTGGACAGATAGCCAAAAACATTCAGTACTTC
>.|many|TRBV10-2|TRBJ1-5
CASSDQDRVSNQPQHF
TGCGCCAGCAGTGACCAGGACCGAGTTAGCAATCAGCCCCAGCATTTT
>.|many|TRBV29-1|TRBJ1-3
CSVEGWRTGNTIYF
TGCAGCGTTGAAGGGTGGAGGACTGGAAACACCATATATTTT
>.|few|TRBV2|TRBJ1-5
CASSESKQPQHF
TGTGCCAGCAGTGAAAGTAAACAGCCCCAGCATTTT
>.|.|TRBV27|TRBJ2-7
CASSLVAGSYEQYF
TGTGCCAGCAGTTTAGTGGCCGGCTCCTACGAGCAGTACTTC
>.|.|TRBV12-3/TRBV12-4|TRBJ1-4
CASSFNAGNEKLFF
TGTGCCAGCAGTTTCAACGCTGGCAATGAAAAACTGTTTTTT
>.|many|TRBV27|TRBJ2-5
CASSARTARIQETQYF
TGTGCCAGCAGTGCGCGGACAGCACGAATCCAAGAGACCCAGTACTTC
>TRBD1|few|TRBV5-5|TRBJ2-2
CASSPDRGRAGELFF
TGTGCCAGCAGCCCGGACAGGGGAAGGGCCGGGGAGCTGTTTTTT
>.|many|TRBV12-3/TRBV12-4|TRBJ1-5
CASSFFNQPQHF
TGTGCCAGCAGTTTTTTCAATCAGCCCCAGCATTTT
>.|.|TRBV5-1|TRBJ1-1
CASSLLLFNTEAFF
TGCGCCAGCAGCTTGCTGCTATTTAACACTGAAGCTTTCTTT
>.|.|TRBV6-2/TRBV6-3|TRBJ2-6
CASRDTGMAGANVLTF
TGTGCCAGCAGAGACACAGGGATGGCTGGGGCCAACGTCCTGACTTTC
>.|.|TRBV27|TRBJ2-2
CASSFGNTGELFF
TGTGCCAGCAGTTTCGGCAACACCGGGGAGCTGTTTTTT
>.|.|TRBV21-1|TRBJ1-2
CASSKDGGLVGYTF
TGTGCCAGCAGCAAAGACGGGGGGCTTGTTGGCTACACCTTC
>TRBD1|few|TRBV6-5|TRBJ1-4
CASRTGGVEKLFF
TGTGCCAGCAGGACAGGGGGCGTTGAAAAACTGTTTTTT
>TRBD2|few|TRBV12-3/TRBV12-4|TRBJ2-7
CASSWTSGSYEQYF
TGTGCCAGCAGTTGGACTAGCGGGAGCTACGAGCAGTACTTC